These 22 T cell receptor beta chains originate from one sample sequenced in a study of OX40 agonist ivuxolimab in advanced cancers. The protocol was immunoSEQ multiplex PCR, while the TCRdb copy is restricted to in-frame clones and leaves out a portion. The sample contains about 83,000 clones, about 86% of which appear only once. Sample: CD4+ or CD8+ T cells sorted from blood, taken in a trial of the OX40 agonist ivuxolimab. Receptor source: an adult with an advanced solid tumor such as melanoma, head and neck, liver or kidney cancer.

This chain uses TRBV5-4 with TRBJ1-1; D call uncertain. V dropped 0 bases and J dropped 2 bases, with 8 bases sitting between them. The CDR3 contains 14 residues. Germline V gene sequence: CDR1 SGHNT, CDR2 YYREEE (reference sequence). DNA for the CDR3: TGTGCCAGCAGCTTGGCAGCTAGTAACACTGAAGCTTTCTTT. Amino acids: CASSLAASNTEAFF.

V and J are TRBV5-1 and TRBJ2-1; D unclear. Germline V gene data show CDR1 as SGHRS and CDR2 as YFSETQ. Trimming shortened V by 0 bases and J by 0 bases, and 7 bases separated the two germline ends. This CDR3 is 15 amino acids long. The CDR3 loop reads CASSLEQHSYNEQFF. The CDR3 DNA is TGCGCCAGCAGCTTGGAGCAGCACTCCTACAATGAGCAGTTCTTC.

This clone occurred once. The V call is TRBV19, the J call TRBJ2-1, with 9 bases fitting TRBD2. The ends lost 1 base at V and 8 bases at J; junction bases unmatched: 6. Germline loops: CDR1 LNHDA, CDR2 SQIVND (reference sequence). This CDR3 spans 15 amino acids. CDR3 region: CASSIGGGASDEQFF. CDR3 DNA: TGTGCCAGTAGTATAGGCGGGGGGGCCTCGGATGAGCAGTTCTTC.

This clone has more than one count but fewer than ten. The chain uses TRBV30 and TRBJ1-6; 7 positions agree with TRBD1. Germline V gives CDR1 GTSNPN, CDR2 SVGIG (reference sequence). The CDR3 is 14 amino acids. J was trimmed by 6 bases and V by 0 bases; bases with no gene match: 2. The CDR3 sequence is CAWSVGQTNSPLHF. The CDR3 DNA sequence: TGTGCCTGGAGTGTGGGACAGACTAATTCACCCCTCCACTTT.

The V and J genes are TRBV6-5 and TRBJ1-1; no definite D call. Germline CDR1 reads MNHEY; CDR2 reads SVGAGI. V lost 2 bases and J lost 3, with 10 bases in between. There are 14 residues in the CDR3. CDR3: CASSYIREDTEAFF. CDR3 coding DNA: TGTGCCAGCAGTTACATCCGGGAGGACACTGAAGCTTTCTTT.

The rearrangement joins TRBV5-1 to TRBJ1-2; possibly TRBD1 for D (6 bases). V shed 4 bases and J shed 6 bases, with 13 bases lying between them. Per germline, CDR1 SGHRS and CDR2 YFSETQ. There are 13 residues in the CDR3. Here the CDR3 DNA reads TGCGCCAGCAGCACCAGGGGTTCCAATGGCTACACCTTC. This codes for CASSTRGSNGYTF. The full variable domain, its missing parts supplied by reference TRBV5-1 and TRBJ1-2, is KAGVTQTPRYLIKTRGQQVTLSCSPISGHRSVSWYQQTPGQGLQFLFEYFSETQRNKGNFPGRFSGRQFSNSRSEMNVSTLELGDSALYLCASSTRGSNGYTFGSGTRLTVV.

The gene calls are TRBV19 and TRBJ2-5, with TRBD1 matching 9 bases. Trimming cost V 1 base and J 4 bases; bases outside gene matches: 4. The length of the CDR3 is 15 residues. CDR1 is LNHDA and CDR2 is SQIVND in the germline V gene (reference sequence). The DNA for the CDR3 is TGTGCCAGTAGTATAGGGGGACAGGGCGGAGAGACCCAGTACTTC. Translated: CASSIGGQGGETQYF.

V gene TRBV6-5 combines with J gene TRBJ1-6; D is ambiguous. The V end lost 2 bases, the J end lost 6 bases, and 2 bases lay between the germline ends. There are 12 residues in the CDR3. Germline values: CDR1 MNHEY, CDR2 SVGAGI. The CDR3 region has the DNA TGTGCCAGCAGTTACCCTAATTCACCCCTCCACTTT. It specifies CASSYPNSPLHF.

The rearrangement links TRBV5-1 to TRBJ2-3; TRBD1 matches 7 bases. The CDR3 is made up of 15 amino acids. CDR1 is SGHRS and CDR2 is YFSETQ in the germline V gene. Trimming at V came to 7 bases and at J to 2 bases, leaving 10 bases not matched to a gene. In DNA form, the CDR3 reads TGCGCCAGCCGGACAGGTCCCCTCAACACAGATACGCAGTATTTT. Residues: CASRTGPLNTDTQYF.

The chain has TRBV6-4 and TRBJ2-5; D remains ambiguous. Germline values: CDR1 MRHNA, CDR2 SNTAGT. The CDR3 spans 16 residues. Trimming cost V 0 bases and J 2 bases, with 13 bases left between them. Here the CDR3 reads CASSDSSREMQETQYF. Here the CDR3 DNA reads TGTGCCAGCAGTGACTCGTCAAGAGAGATGCAAGAGACCCAGTACTTC.

The rearrangement uses TRBV6-5 and TRBJ1-1; 7 bases align to TRBD1. The CDR3 is 15 amino acids. Germline-derived CDR1 and CDR2 are MNHEY and SVGAGI. V gave up 6 bases and J gave up 1 base; unmatched junction bases: 8. The chain's CDR3 is CASRLLGQENTEAFF. The CDR3 DNA reads as TGTGCCAGCAGGCTCTTAGGACAGGAGAACACTGAAGCTTTCTTT.

The chain employs TRBV28 and TRBJ1-3, with 9 bases matching TRBD1. This CDR3 is built from 17 residues. J was trimmed by 4 bases and V by 5 bases; bases with no gene match: 12. In germline, CDR1 is MDHEN, CDR2 SYDVKM. Here the CDR3 DNA reads TGTGCCAGCAGTGTTAATCCGGGACAGGGAAGGGGAAACACCATATATTTT. It specifies CASSVNPGQGRGNTIYF.

V is TRBV5-4 and J is TRBJ2-1; possible D gene TRBD1, 6 bases. Per the germline V gene, CDR1 is SGHNT and CDR2 is YYREEE (reference sequence). V lost 4 bases, J lost 2 bases, and 16 bases lay in between. The CDR3 loop spans 16 amino acids. CDR3 nucleotides: TGTGCCAGCAGCGCCCCCCGGGACAACCCCTACAATGAGCAGTTCTTC. Protein product: CASSAPRDNPYNEQFF.

The chain combines TRBV23-1 with TRBJ2-1, with 9 bases lining up with TRBD1. TRBV23-1 is recorded as an ORF, its role being uncertain. Unmatched junction bases numbered 13, after V lost 7 bases and J lost 9 bases. CDR3 length: 15 amino acids. CDR3 DNA: TGCGCCAGCACCCCGAGGGACAGGGAGCGTAGTGAGCAGTTCTTC. It is translated as CASTPRDRERSEQFF.

CDR3 in DNA: TGTGCCAGCAGTGAAGGGGAACAGGGGTTAAATCAGCCCCAGCATTTT. Its protein is CASSEGEQGLNQPQHF. The chain recombines TRBV2 with TRBJ1-5; 7 positions match TRBD1. The CDR3 runs to 16 residues. Per the germline V gene, CDR1 is SNHLY and CDR2 is FYNNEI. Trimming cost V 1 base and J 4 bases; bases outside gene matches: 7.

The gene calls are TRBV5-5 and TRBJ1-1; D not certain. V dropped 2 bases and J dropped 3 bases, with 11 bases sitting between them. Germline CDR1 and CDR2: SGHKS and YYEKEE (reference sequence). The CDR3 is 14 residues long. This chain's CDR3 is CASSFYTPYTEAFF. The DNA for the CDR3 is TGTGCCAGCAGCTTCTACACCCCCTACACTGAAGCTTTCTTT.

V usage is TRBV2 and J usage is TRBJ2-1, with a weak D call TRBD2 (5 bases). Trimming removed 3 bases from V and 8 bases from J, with 14 bases in between. This CDR3 has 14 amino acids. The germline V gene has CDR1 SNHLY and CDR2 FYNNEI. The CDR3 region is CASSDDYSSDEQFF. The CDR3 DNA reads as TGTGCCAGCAGTGATGACTACTCCAGCGATGAGCAGTTCTTC. Full variable domain (remainder filled in from reference TRBV2 and TRBJ2-1): EPEVTQTPSHQVTQMGQEVILRCVPISNHLYFYWYRQILGQKVEFLVSFYNNEISEKSEIFDDQFSVERPDGSNFTLKIRSTKLEDSAMYFCASSDDYSSDEQFFGPGTRLTVL.

The chain uses TRBV4-3 and TRBJ2-2, with D perhaps TRBD2 (5 bases). The CDR3 is 17 amino acids. With 0 bases removed from V and 5 bases from J, the gap between germline ends came to 16 bases. From germline, CDR1 is LGHNA and CDR2 YSLEER. The CDR3 loop is CASSQEARLPITGELFF. DNA for the CDR3: TGCGCCAGCAGCCAAGAAGCGAGACTACCGATAACCGGGGAGCTGTTTTTT.

The J gene is TRBJ2-5, the V gene TRBV9; D remains unclear. Between the trimmed V and J ends, which lost 0 bases and 0 bases, there was a span of 12 bases. CDR3 length: 16 residues. Germline V gives CDR1 SGDLS, CDR2 YYNGEE. The CDR3, as DNA: TGTGCCAGCAGCGTAGTACCCGACCCACACCAAGAGACCCAGTACTTC. This encodes CASSVVPDPHQETQYF.

This chain joins TRBV19 and TRBJ2-5, with D perhaps TRBD1 (6 bases). Looked up from germline, CDR1 is LNHDA and CDR2 is SQIVND (reference sequence). This CDR3 has 12 amino acids. The V and J ends lost 4 bases and 7 bases respectively, with 10 bases between them. The DNA of the CDR3 is TGTGCCAGTAGTAATATGGGGGCGACCCAGTACTTC. Translation gives CASSNMGATQYF.

The chain has TRBV7-2 and TRBJ2-5, with a weak D call TRBD2 (5 bases). Trimming removed 5 bases at V and 5 bases at J, with 12 bases between. The length of the CDR3 is 13 residues. Per the germline V gene, CDR1 is SGHTA and CDR2 is FQGNSA. The CDR3 sequence: CASSAPGSETQYF. CDR3 bases: TGTGCCAGCAGCGCCCCGGGGTCGGAGACCCAGTACTTC. The entire variable domain, with the rest obtained from reference TRBV7-2 and TRBJ2-5, is as follows: GAGVSQSPSNKVTEKGKDVELRCDPISGHTALYWYRQSLGQGLEFLIYFQGNSAPDKSGLPSDRFSAERTGGSVSTLTIQRTQQEDSAVYLCASSAPGSETQYFGPGTRLLVL.

V and J are TRBV5-1 and TRBJ1-2, with TRBD1 identical over 7 bases. The CDR3 is 16 amino acids. Germline V gene lookup returns CDR1 SGHRS and CDR2 YFSETQ. V trimming: 4 bases; J trimming: 0 bases; junction bases outside the gene matches: 9. The CDR3 loop reads CASSKRQGDSNYGYTF. In DNA form, the CDR3 reads TGCGCCAGCAGCAAGAGACAGGGAGACTCTAACTATGGCTACACCTTC.